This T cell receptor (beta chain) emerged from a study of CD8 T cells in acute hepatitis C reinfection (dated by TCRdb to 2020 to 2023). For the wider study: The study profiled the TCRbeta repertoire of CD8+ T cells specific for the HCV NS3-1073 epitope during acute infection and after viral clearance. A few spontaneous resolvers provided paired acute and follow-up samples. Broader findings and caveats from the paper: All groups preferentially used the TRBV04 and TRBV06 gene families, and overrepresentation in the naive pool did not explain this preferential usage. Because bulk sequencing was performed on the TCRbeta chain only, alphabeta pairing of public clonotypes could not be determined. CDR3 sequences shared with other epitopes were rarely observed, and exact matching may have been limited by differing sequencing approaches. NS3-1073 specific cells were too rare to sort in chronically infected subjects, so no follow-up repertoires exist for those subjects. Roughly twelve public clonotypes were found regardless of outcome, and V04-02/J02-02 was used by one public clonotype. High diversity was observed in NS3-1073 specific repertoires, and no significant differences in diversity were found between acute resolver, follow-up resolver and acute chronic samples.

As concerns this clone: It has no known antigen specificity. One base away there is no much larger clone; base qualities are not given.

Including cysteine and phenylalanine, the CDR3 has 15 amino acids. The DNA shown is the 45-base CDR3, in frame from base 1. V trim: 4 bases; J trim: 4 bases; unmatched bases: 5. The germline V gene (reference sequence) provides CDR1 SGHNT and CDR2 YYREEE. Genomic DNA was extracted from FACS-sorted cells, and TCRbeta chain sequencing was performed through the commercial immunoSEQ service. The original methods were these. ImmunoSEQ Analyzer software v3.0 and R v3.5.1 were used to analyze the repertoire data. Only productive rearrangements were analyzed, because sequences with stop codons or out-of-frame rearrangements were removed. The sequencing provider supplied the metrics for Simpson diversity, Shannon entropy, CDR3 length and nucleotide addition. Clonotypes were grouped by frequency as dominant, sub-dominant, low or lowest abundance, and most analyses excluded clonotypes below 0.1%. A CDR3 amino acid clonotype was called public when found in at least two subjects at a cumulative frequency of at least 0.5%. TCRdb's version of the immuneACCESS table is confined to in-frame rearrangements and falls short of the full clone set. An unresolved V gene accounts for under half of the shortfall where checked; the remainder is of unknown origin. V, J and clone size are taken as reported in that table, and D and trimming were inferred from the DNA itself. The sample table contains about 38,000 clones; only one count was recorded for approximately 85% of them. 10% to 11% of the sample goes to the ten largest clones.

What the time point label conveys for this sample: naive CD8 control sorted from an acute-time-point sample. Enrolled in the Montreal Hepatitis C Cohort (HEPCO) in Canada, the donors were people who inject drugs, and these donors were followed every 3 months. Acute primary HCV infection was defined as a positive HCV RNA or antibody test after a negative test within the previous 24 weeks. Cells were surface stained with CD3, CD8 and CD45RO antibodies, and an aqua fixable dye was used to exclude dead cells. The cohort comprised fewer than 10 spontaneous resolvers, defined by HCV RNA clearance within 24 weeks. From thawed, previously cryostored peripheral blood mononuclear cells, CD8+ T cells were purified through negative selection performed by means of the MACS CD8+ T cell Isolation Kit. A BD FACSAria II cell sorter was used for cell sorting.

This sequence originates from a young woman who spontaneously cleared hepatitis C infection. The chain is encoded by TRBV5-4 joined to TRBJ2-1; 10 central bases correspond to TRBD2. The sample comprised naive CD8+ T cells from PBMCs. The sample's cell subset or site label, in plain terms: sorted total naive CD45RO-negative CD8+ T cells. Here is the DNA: TGTGCCAGCAGCCTCGGGACTAGCGAGTACAATGAGCAGTTCTTC. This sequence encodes CASSLGTSEYNEQFF.